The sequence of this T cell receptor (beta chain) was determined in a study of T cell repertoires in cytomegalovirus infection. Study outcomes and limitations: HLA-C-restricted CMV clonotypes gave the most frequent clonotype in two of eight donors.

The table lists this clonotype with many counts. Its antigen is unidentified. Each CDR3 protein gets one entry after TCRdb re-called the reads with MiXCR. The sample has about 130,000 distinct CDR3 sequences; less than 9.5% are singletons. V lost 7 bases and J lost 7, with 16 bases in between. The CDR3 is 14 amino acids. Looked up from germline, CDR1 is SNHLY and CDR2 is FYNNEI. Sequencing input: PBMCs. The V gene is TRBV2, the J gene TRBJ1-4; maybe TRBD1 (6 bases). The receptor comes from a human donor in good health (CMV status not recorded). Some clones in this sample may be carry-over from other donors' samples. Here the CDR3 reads CASKWWGAVEKLFF. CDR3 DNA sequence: TGTGCCAGCAAATGGTGGGGGGCCGTTGAAAAACTGTTTTTT. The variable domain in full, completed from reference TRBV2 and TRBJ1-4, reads EPEVTQTPSHQVTQMGQEVILRCVPISNHLYFYWYRQILGQKVEFLVSFYNNEISEKSEIFDDQFSVERPDGSNFTLKIRSTKLEDSAMYFCASKWWGAVEKLFFGSGTQLSVL.